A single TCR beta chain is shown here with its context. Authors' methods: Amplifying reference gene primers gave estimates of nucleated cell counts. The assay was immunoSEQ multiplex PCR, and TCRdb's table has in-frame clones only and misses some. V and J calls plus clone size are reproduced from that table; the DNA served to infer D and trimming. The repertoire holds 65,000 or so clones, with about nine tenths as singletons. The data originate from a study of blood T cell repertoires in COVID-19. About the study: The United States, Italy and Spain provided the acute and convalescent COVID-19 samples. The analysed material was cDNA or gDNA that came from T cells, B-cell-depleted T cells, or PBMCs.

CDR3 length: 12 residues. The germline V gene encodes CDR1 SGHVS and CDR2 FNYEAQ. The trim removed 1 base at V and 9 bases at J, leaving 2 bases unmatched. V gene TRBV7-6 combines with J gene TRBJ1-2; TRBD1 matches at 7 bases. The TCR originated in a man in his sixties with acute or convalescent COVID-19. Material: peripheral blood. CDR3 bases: TGTGCCAGCAGCTTAGTCAGGGGGAGCTACACCTTC. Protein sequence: CASSLVRGSYTF. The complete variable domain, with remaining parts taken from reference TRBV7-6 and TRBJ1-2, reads GAGVSQSPRYKVTKRGQDVALRCDPISGHVSLYWYRQALGQGPEFLTYFNYEAQQDKSGLPNDRFSAERPEGSISTLTIQRTEQRDSAMYRCASSLVRGSYTFGSGTRLTVV.